A selection of T cell receptor beta chains follows, all from one sample in a study of blood T cells in healthy people across ages. TCRdb passed the 5' RACE reads through MiXCR, listing each CDR3 protein once. The sample has 1,500,000 or so distinct CDR3 sequences; 45% to 70% are singletons. The sample taken for sequencing was blood. The receptors originated from a man aged 18 to 29 in good health. CDR3s include the opening cysteine and the closing phenylalanine or tryptophan. D genes are given only for firm matches. Size tells how often a clone was seen (once, few, many) or the class of an expanded clone, and some rows leave it out.

d_call	clone_size	v_call	j_call	cdr3_nt	cdr3_aa
TRBD2	-	TRBV3-1	TRBJ2-5	TGTGCCAGCAGCCGGACTAGCGGGGGGCAGGCCAAATCAGAGACCCAGTACTTC	CASSRTSGGQAKSETQYF
-	-	TRBV4-1	TRBJ2-1	TGCGCCAGCAGCCAAGCGGGCGGGTCCTGCAAGGAGCAGTTCTTC	CASSQAGGSCKEQFF
-	-	TRBV5-1	TRBJ1-4	TGCGCCAGCAGCTGGCGGGGGGCCGCAACTAATGAAAAACTGTTTTTT	CASSWRGAATNEKLFF
-	-	TRBV27	TRBJ1-5	TGTGCCAGCAGCCTTATTGGGGATAGCAATCAGCCCCAGCATTTT	CASSLIGDSNQPQHF
-	-	TRBV24-1	TRBJ2-5	TGTACCACCAGTGACCCGACTGACAGGCAGTACTTC	CTTSDPTDRQYF
-	few	TRBV29-1	TRBJ1-2	TGCAGCGTTGACACAGGCAACTATGGCTACACCTTC	CSVDTGNYGYTF
-	-	TRBV10-3	TRBJ2-7	TGTGCCATCAGTGTTGGGGGTCGATACGAGCAGTACTTC	CAISVGGRYEQYF
-	-	TRBV12-3/TRBV12-4	TRBJ2-1	TGTGCCAGCAAAGCCCATAGTGGGGGCACGTACAATGAGCAGTTCTTC	CASKAHSGGTYNEQFF
TRBD2	few	TRBV29-1	TRBJ2-3	TGCAGCGACGGAGGACTAGTACTAAATACGCAGTATTTT	CSDGGLVLNTQYF
TRBD2	-	TRBV20-1	TRBJ2-7	TGCAGTGCTAGTATGACTAGCGTTTCCTACGAGCAGTACTTC	CSASMTSVSYEQYF
-	-	TRBV4-1	TRBJ2-3	TGCGCCAGCAGCCAAGATTGGGGGAGACAGCGCACAGATACGCAGTATTTT	CASSQDWGRQRTDTQYF
-	-	TRBV4-2	TRBJ1-4	TGTGCCAGCGGCCAAGTTGGCTTCCAGCCTGCAACTAATGAAAAACTGTTTTTT	CASGQVGFQPATNEKLFF
-	-	TRBV12-3/TRBV12-4	TRBJ2-3	TGTGCCAGCAGTTTAAGAGCCTATAGCCAGGCAGATACGCAGTATTTT	CASSLRAYSQADTQYF
-	few	TRBV5-1	TRBJ2-1	TGCGCCAGCAGCTTGGAAGCTAGCTGGAATGAGCAGTTCTTC	CASSLEASWNEQFF
-	few	TRBV7-9	TRBJ1-2	TGTGCCAGCAGCTTGACTTACGAGGGCTACACCTTC	CASSLTYEGYTF
-	-	TRBV6-5	TRBJ1-1	TGTGCCAGCAGCCCATCGCCGGGATACCGGAACACTGAAGCTTTCTTT	CASSPSPGYRNTEAFF
-	-	TRBV12-5	TRBJ2-5	TGTGCTAGTGGTTTGGTGCTGGGAGAGACCCAGTACTTC	CASGLVLGETQYF
-	-	TRBV10-3	TRBJ2-7	TGTGCCATCAGTGAGTCCGGGGTTCCGGCCTACGAGCAGTACTTC	CAISESGVPAYEQYF
-	few	TRBV4-2	TRBJ2-7	TGTGCCAGCAGCCAAGAAGTGGAGGTTTTTGCGGCGTCCTACGAGCAGTACTTC	CASSQEVEVFAASYEQYF
-	-	TRBV7-2	TRBJ2-7	TGTGCCAGCAGCTCGCTAGTCGTCTCCTACGAGCAGTACTTC	CASSSLVVSYEQYF
-	-	TRBV6-1	TRBJ2-7	TGTGCCAGCAGTGAACCGGCAGGGAATCCCTACGAGCAGTACTTC	CASSEPAGNPYEQYF
TRBD2	few	TRBV6-5	TRBJ2-4	TGTGCCAGCAGTTACTCGACAGCGGGGGGGAGCGGGTTGTACTTC	CASSYSTAGGSGLYF
TRBD1	few	TRBV12-3/TRBV12-4	TRBJ2-2	TGTGCCAGCAGTCACGTAGACAGGGCCCCCGGGGAGCTGTTTTTT	CASSHVDRAPGELFF
-	few	TRBV7-2	TRBJ2-7	TGTGCCAGCAGCTCCGGCCGGGGTGATTACTACGAGCAGTACTTC	CASSSGRGDYYEQYF
TRBD1	few	TRBV29-1	TRBJ2-6	TGCAGCGTTGAACTTCTTGACAGGGGAGTCTCTGGGGCCAACGTCCTGACTTTC	CSVELLDRGVSGANVLTF
-	-	TRBV10-3	TRBJ2-7	TGTGCCATCAGTGCACCCAGGGATAGGGGCGAGCAGTACTTC	CAISAPRDRGEQYF
TRBD2	-	TRBV9	TRBJ2-1	TGTGCCAGCAGCCCCCAAGGGGGGGGACTAGAACAGTTCTTC	CASSPQGGGLEQFF
-	once	TRBV20-1	TRBJ2-1	TGCAGTGCTAGTCTCAGCTCGCTCAATGAGCAGTTCTTC	CSASLSSLNEQFF
-	-	TRBV28	TRBJ1-5	TGTGCCAGCAGTTTACTGGCAGGCCTAAGCAATCAGCCCCAGCATTTT	CASSLLAGLSNQPQHF
TRBD2	-	TRBV4-1	TRBJ2-3	TGCGCCAGCAGCCACCCTACTAGCGGGGGTAGCACAGATACGCAGTATTTT	CASSHPTSGGSTDTQYF
TRBD1	-	TRBV6-5	TRBJ2-7	TGTGCCAGCAGTTACTCGACGACCAGGGGGCTATACGAGCAGTACTTC	CASSYSTTRGLYEQYF
TRBD1	few	TRBV6-5	TRBJ1-2	TGTGCCAGCAGTGATTCACAGGGGTATGGCTACACCTTC	CASSDSQGYGYTF
-	-	TRBV12-5	TRBJ1-1	TGTGCTAGTGGTTTGGGGACGGTGAACACTGAAGCTTTCTTT	CASGLGTVNTEAFF
TRBD1	once	TRBV6-5	TRBJ2-3	TGTGCCAGCAGTTACGTAGGGGGCGCAGATACGCAGTATTTT	CASSYVGGADTQYF
-	few	TRBV4-3	TRBJ2-7	TGCGCCAGCAGCGAGTCAGCCACGGGCAGGGCCTACGAGCAGTACTTC	CASSESATGRAYEQYF
TRBD2	-	TRBV5-1	TRBJ2-1	TGCGCCAGCAGCAAAATAGCGGGGGCTTCCAATGAGCAGTTCTTC	CASSKIAGASNEQFF
TRBD1	-	TRBV6-5	TRBJ1-2	TGTGCCAGCAGTTACTCGAACAGGGGAGGCTACACCTTC	CASSYSNRGGYTF
-	-	TRBV5-1	TRBJ1-1	TGCGCCAGCAGCTTTGACGGGTTCACTGAAGCTTTCTTT	CASSFDGFTEAFF
TRBD2	-	TRBV15	TRBJ2-7	TGTGCCACCAGCAGAATAATGACTAGCATTTACGAGCAGTACTTC	CATSRIMTSIYEQYF
TRBD2	few	TRBV29-1	TRBJ2-3	TGCAGCGTTGAAAAGCTAGCGGACCTCACAGATACGCAGTATTTT	CSVEKLADLTDTQYF
TRBD1	few	TRBV4-2	TRBJ2-7	TGTGCCAGCAGCCAAGATGTCCACACAGGGGGACCGGACGAGCAGTACTTC	CASSQDVHTGGPDEQYF